This TCR beta chain was sequenced during a study of T cells after yellow fever vaccination. Overall study context: Preparation of the low-cell-number fractions used SMART-Seq v4 Ultra Low Input. Broader study findings: Most clones from primary vaccination resurfaced after the booster (about 95% CD4, around 90% CD8).

This CDR3 has 16 residues. The junction had 15 bases not matched to a gene; V was cut back by 6 bases and J by 7 bases. In TCRdb, the 5' RACE reads were re-called with MiXCR into one record per CDR3 protein. The sample comprises hundreds of thousands of distinct CDR3 sequences, about 12% of which are singletons, and under 15% rests with the top ten. Regarding this clonotype: Its antigen is not known.

The clonotype originates from a man in his thirties or forties who received the YFV17D yellow fever vaccine. Source: PBMCs, taken on the day of the yellow fever booster vaccination. The chain employs TRBV12-3 or TRBV12-4 and TRBJ1-5, with TRBD1 matching 7 bases. For the CDR3, the DNA is TGTGCCAGCAGCCAACACGACAGGGTACTGCGGCAGCCCCAGCATTTT. Encoded protein: CASSQHDRVLRQPQHF.